This is a list of T cell receptor beta chains from one sample in a study of control samples from healthy donors and cancer patients. Sequencing used immunoSEQ multiplex PCR; TCRdb keeps in-frame clones, though not all of them. The sample lists around 15,000 clones, more than 75% occurring once. Sequencing input: PBMCs. These receptors all stem from a woman aged 65 to 85 with colorectal cancer. Both conserved end residues are part of each CDR3. Each record gives: CDR3 DNA, CDR3 protein, D gene, V gene, J gene, clone size. A D gene is named only where the DNA matches it firmly. Clone size is shown for a subset of rows, as once, few, many or a class of expanded clone.

cdr3_nt: TGTGCCAGCAGCTCCTGGACAGGGGAAGGAAACACCATATATTTT; cdr3_aa: CASSSWTGEGNTIYF; d_call: TRBD1; v_call: TRBV5-6; j_call: TRBJ1-3; clone_size: .
cdr3_nt: TGTGCCAGCAGCTTACCGCCGGGGGTGGGGGCTTACGGCTACACCTTC; cdr3_aa: CASSLPPGVGAYGYTF; d_call: .; v_call: TRBV7-9; j_call: TRBJ1-2; clone_size: .
cdr3_nt: TGCGCCAGCAGCCAAGCCTCGCGGGGAGCTAACTATGGCTACACCTTC; cdr3_aa: CASSQASRGANYGYTF; d_call: .; v_call: TRBV4-1; j_call: TRBJ1-2; clone_size: .
cdr3_nt: TGTGCCAGCAGCTTATCGAAGAACACTGAAGCTTTCTTT; cdr3_aa: CASSLSKNTEAFF; d_call: .; v_call: TRBV7-2; j_call: TRBJ1-1; clone_size: .
cdr3_nt: TGCGCCAGCAGTGAGTGGGGGTACTCTGGAAACACCATATATTTT; cdr3_aa: CASSEWGYSGNTIYF; d_call: .; v_call: TRBV10-2; j_call: TRBJ1-3; clone_size: few
cdr3_nt: TGCGCCAGCAGCCAAGATGGACAGGGGTTTAATTCACCCCTCCACTTT; cdr3_aa: CASSQDGQGFNSPLHF; d_call: TRBD1; v_call: TRBV4-1; j_call: TRBJ1-6; clone_size: .
cdr3_nt: TGCGCCAGCAGCCAAGCTTGGGCCGGGGGTGGCTACACCTTC; cdr3_aa: CASSQAWAGGGYTF; d_call: .; v_call: TRBV4-1; j_call: TRBJ1-2; clone_size: .
cdr3_nt: TGTGCCAGCAGTTCCTTCAGTGGGCGGGAGCCCCAGCATTTT; cdr3_aa: CASSSFSGREPQHF; d_call: .; v_call: TRBV27; j_call: TRBJ1-5; clone_size: .
cdr3_nt: TGCGCCAGCAGGCCTGGGGGGCGCGACGATGGCTACACCTTC; cdr3_aa: CASRPGGRDDGYTF; d_call: .; v_call: TRBV5-1; j_call: TRBJ1-2; clone_size: .
cdr3_nt: TGTGCCAGCAGTGAAGGGGTCCAAGGGCGTAACTATGGCTACACCTTC; cdr3_aa: CASSEGVQGRNYGYTF; d_call: .; v_call: TRBV2; j_call: TRBJ1-2; clone_size: .
cdr3_nt: TGTGCCAGCAGCGGACCCATGGCTCGGGGTCATCAGCCCCAGCATTTT; cdr3_aa: CASSGPMARGHQPQHF; d_call: .; v_call: TRBV9; j_call: TRBJ1-5; clone_size: .
cdr3_nt: TGCGCCAGCAGCCAAGGGGGACAGGTTAATTCACCCCTCCACTTT; cdr3_aa: CASSQGGQVNSPLHF; d_call: TRBD1; v_call: TRBV4-3; j_call: TRBJ1-6; clone_size: .
cdr3_nt: TGTGCCAGCAGCCCCCCGAGGGGGAATGAGCAGTTCTTC; cdr3_aa: CASSPPRGNEQFF; d_call: .; v_call: TRBV5-4; j_call: TRBJ2-1; clone_size: .
cdr3_nt: TGTGCCAGCAGTTACCAAAGACAGGAGGTCTATGGCTACACCTTC; cdr3_aa: CASSYQRQEVYGYTF; d_call: .; v_call: TRBV6-5; j_call: TRBJ1-2; clone_size: .
cdr3_nt: TGCGCCAGCAGCTTGGGGCAGGGAAGGGGTGAAAAACTGTTTTTT; cdr3_aa: CASSLGQGRGEKLFF; d_call: .; v_call: TRBV5-1; j_call: TRBJ1-4; clone_size: .
cdr3_nt: TGTGCCAGCAGCTTGGGCTTGGATGGCTACACCTTC; cdr3_aa: CASSLGLDGYTF; d_call: .; v_call: TRBV5-4; j_call: TRBJ1-2; clone_size: .
cdr3_nt: TGTGCCAGCGGGACGACTAGAAACGAGCAGTACTTC; cdr3_aa: CASGTTRNEQYF; d_call: .; v_call: TRBV3-1/TRBV3-2; j_call: TRBJ2-7; clone_size: .
cdr3_nt: TGCGCCAGCAGCCAAGATTTTCAGGGGGCGCGGGGAACCACCACCGGGGAGCTGTTTTTT; cdr3_aa: CASSQDFQGARGTTTGELFF; d_call: TRBD1; v_call: TRBV4-3; j_call: TRBJ2-2; clone_size: .
cdr3_nt: TGTGCCAGCAGCCCCCTCCGAGAGGGGGCATACACTGAAGCTTTCTTT; cdr3_aa: CASSPLREGAYTEAFF; d_call: TRBD1; v_call: TRBV11-3; j_call: TRBJ1-1; clone_size: .
cdr3_nt: TGTGCCAGCAGTCAAGACACCTACGAGCAGTACTTC; cdr3_aa: CASSQDTYEQYF; d_call: .; v_call: TRBV6-6; j_call: TRBJ2-7; clone_size: .
cdr3_nt: TGTGCCAGCAGTTCGGGGCAGGGTACGACCGGGGAGCTGTTTTTT; cdr3_aa: CASSSGQGTTGELFF; d_call: .; v_call: TRBV2; j_call: TRBJ2-2; clone_size: once
cdr3_nt: TGCGCCAGCAGGGGGCGCGGTACTGAAGCTTTCTTT; cdr3_aa: CASRGRGTEAFF; d_call: .; v_call: TRBV4-3; j_call: TRBJ1-1; clone_size: few
cdr3_nt: TGTGCCATCGGGGGGGTCTCTGGAAACACCATATATTTT; cdr3_aa: CAIGGVSGNTIYF; d_call: .; v_call: TRBV6-5; j_call: TRBJ1-3; clone_size: .
cdr3_nt: TGTGCCAGCAGCTTCGGGACAGGCTCCTACAATGAGCAGTTCTTC; cdr3_aa: CASSFGTGSYNEQFF; d_call: TRBD1; v_call: TRBV5-8; j_call: TRBJ2-1; clone_size: .
cdr3_nt: TGTGCCAGCACCAGGGAAGTGAACACTGAAGCTTTCTTT; cdr3_aa: CASTREVNTEAFF; d_call: .; v_call: TRBV6-5; j_call: TRBJ1-1; clone_size: .
cdr3_nt: TGCGCCAGCTATCGGGGGCCCCCCGGGACAAATTATGGCTACACCTTC; cdr3_aa: CASYRGPPGTNYGYTF; d_call: .; v_call: TRBV5-1; j_call: TRBJ1-2; clone_size: .
cdr3_nt: TGTGCCAGTAGTATAAAGGGAGCAACAGGGTCTGAAGCTTTCTTT; cdr3_aa: CASSIKGATGSEAFF; d_call: .; v_call: TRBV19; j_call: TRBJ1-1; clone_size: .
cdr3_nt: TGTGCCAGCAGTTTACTTGGGTCCGGAAAGCAGCCCCAGCATTTT; cdr3_aa: CASSLLGSGKQPQHF; d_call: .; v_call: TRBV27; j_call: TRBJ1-5; clone_size: .
cdr3_nt: TGCGCCAGCAGCTTGTCGGCGGGGAAATGGAACGAGCAGTACTTC; cdr3_aa: CASSLSAGKWNEQYF; d_call: .; v_call: TRBV5-1; j_call: TRBJ2-7; clone_size: once
cdr3_nt: TGTGCCAGCAGCGTAGGATACAATGAGCAGTTCTTC; cdr3_aa: CASSVGYNEQFF; d_call: .; v_call: TRBV9; j_call: TRBJ2-1; clone_size: .